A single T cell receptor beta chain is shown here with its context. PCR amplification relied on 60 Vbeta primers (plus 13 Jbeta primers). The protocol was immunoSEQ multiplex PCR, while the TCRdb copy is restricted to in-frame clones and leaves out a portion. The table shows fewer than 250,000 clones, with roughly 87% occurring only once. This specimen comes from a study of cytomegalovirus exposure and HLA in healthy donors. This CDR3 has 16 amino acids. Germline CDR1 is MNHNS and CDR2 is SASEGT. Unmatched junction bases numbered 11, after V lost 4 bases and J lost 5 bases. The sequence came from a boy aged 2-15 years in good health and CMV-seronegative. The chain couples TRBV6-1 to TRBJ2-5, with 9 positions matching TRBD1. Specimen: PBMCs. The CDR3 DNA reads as TGTGCCAGCAGTGCCTCTGGACAGGGGAACGGGGAGACCCAGTACTTC. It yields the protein CASSASGQGNGETQYF.